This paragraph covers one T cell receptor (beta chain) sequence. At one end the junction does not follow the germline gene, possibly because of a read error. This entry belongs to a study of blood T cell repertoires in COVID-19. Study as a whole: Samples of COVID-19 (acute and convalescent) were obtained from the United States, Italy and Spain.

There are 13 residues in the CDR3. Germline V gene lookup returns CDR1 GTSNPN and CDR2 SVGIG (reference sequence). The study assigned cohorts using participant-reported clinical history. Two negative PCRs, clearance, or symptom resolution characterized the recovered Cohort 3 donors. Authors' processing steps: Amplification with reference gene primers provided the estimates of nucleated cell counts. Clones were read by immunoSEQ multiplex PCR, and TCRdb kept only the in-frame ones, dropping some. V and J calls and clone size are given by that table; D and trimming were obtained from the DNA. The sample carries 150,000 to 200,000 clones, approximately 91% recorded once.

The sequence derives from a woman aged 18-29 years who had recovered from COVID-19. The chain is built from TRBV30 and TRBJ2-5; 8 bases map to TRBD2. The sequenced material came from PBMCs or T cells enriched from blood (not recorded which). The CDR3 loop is CAWSVGREGPGNF. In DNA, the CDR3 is TGTGCCTGGAGTGTTGGACGGGAGGGCCCAGGCAACTTC.